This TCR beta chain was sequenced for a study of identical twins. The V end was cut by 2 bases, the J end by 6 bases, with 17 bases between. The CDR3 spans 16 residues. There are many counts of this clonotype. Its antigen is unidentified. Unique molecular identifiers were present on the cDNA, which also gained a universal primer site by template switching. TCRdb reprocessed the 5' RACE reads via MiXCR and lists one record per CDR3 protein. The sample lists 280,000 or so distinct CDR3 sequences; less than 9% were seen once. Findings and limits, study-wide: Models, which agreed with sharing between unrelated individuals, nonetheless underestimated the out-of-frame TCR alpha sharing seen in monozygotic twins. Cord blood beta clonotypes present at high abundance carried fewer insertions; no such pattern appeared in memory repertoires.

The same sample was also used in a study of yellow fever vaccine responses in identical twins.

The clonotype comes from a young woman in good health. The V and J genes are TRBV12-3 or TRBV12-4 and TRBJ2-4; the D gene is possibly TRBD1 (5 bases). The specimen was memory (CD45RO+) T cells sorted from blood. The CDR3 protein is CASSLSSGYPVNIQYF. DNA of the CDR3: TGTGCCAGCAGTTTAAGTTCAGGGTACCCAGTAAACATTCAGTACTTC.